The present T cell receptor (beta chain) was sequenced within a study of blood T cells in healthy people across ages. About the research overall: Per every two T cells, about one barcoded beta molecule was captured by template switching.

V gave up 6 bases and J gave up 0 bases; unmatched junction bases: 4. CDR3 size: 15 residues. Germline V gene data show CDR1 as SGHTA and CDR2 as FQGNSA. This clonotype has at least ten counts. It was with a sample-barcoded 5' primer and a J-beta primer mix that a second PCR of roughly 7 to 12 cycles was run. Researchers report that each sample yielded at least 3 million CDR3-containing paired-end reads. TCRdb reprocessed the 5' RACE reads with MiXCR, giving one entry per CDR3 protein. The sample contains more than 900,000 distinct CDR3 sequences, about 27% of which appear only once. This sample also belongs to another study, concerning T cells of mothers and their children. That paper states: Donation was provided by three healthy Caucasian mothers along with their six children.

This chain joins TRBV7-2 and TRBJ2-7; 11 bases line up with TRBD2. The receptor comes from a middle-aged woman in good health. The sample comprised blood. This CDR3 reads CASRASGGSSYEQYF. DNA for the CDR3: TGTGCCAGCAGGGCTAGCGGGGGGTCCTCCTACGAGCAGTACTTC.